A selection of T cell receptor beta chains follows, all from one sample in a study of T-cell memory formation after mild COVID-19. MiXCR, run by TCRdb on the 5' RACE reads, gives a single entry per CDR3 protein. The sample has 140,000 or so distinct CDR3 sequences; 13% to 15% are singletons. Material: PBMCs or a T cell subset sorted from them (not recorded which). The receptors stem from an adult woman who had mild COVID-19 (a few samples of this study predate the infection). Cell type and time point are not known. Each CDR3 is given with its conserved first and last residue. The order of the fields is CDR3 protein, CDR3 DNA, D gene, V gene, clone size, J gene. The D gene is left open where the match is weak. Size is stated for part of the rows, as once, few or many counts, or as a class when the clone is expanded.

CASTTREGWEDTQYF | TGCGCCAGCACTACTCGGGAGGGATGGGAAGATACGCAGTATTTT | TRBD2 | TRBV4-1 | few | TRBJ2-3
CASTDPGTHEKLFF | TGTGCCAGCACCGACCCCGGGACCCATGAAAAACTGTTTTTT | - | TRBV12-3/TRBV12-4 | few | TRBJ1-4
CASSLATRLQETQYF | TGTGCCAGCAGCTTAGCGACTCGACTCCAAGAGACCCAGTACTTC | - | TRBV7-9 | - | TRBJ2-5
CAISGGRIYEQYF | TGTGCCATCAGTGGCGGGAGGATCTACGAGCAGTACTTC | TRBD2 | TRBV10-3 | few | TRBJ2-7
CAIRETQYF | TGTGCCATACGAGAGACCCAGTACTTC | - | TRBV2 | many | TRBJ2-5
CASSFERSNEKLFF | TGCGCCAGCAGCTTCGAACGGAGCAATGAAAAACTGTTTTTT | - | TRBV5-1 | - | TRBJ1-4
CASSLAQRGYTF | TGTGCCAGCAGCTTAGCACAGAGAGGCTACACCTTC | - | TRBV13 | - | TRBJ1-2
CASSQEGQATSPSYEQYF | TGCGCCAGCAGCCAGGAGGGACAGGCAACCTCCCCCAGTTACGAGCAGTACTTC | TRBD1 | TRBV4-1 | many | TRBJ2-7
CASAAAMNTEAFF | TGTGCCAGCGCGGCAGCCATGAACACTGAAGCTTTCTTT | - | TRBV12-3/TRBV12-4 | - | TRBJ1-1
CAWTPDPGTEAFF | TGTGCCTGGACCCCAGATCCGGGTACTGAAGCTTTCTTT | - | TRBV30 | few | TRBJ1-1
CASSSETGAGYNEQFF | TGTGCCAGCAGCTCCGAGACAGGGGCCGGCTACAATGAGCAGTTCTTC | TRBD1 | TRBV7-3 | - | TRBJ2-1
CASSLLGLAGESFADTQYF | TGTGCCAGCAGTCTACTGGGACTAGCGGGAGAGAGTTTCGCAGATACGCAGTATTTT | TRBD2 | TRBV27 | - | TRBJ2-3
CASSLAAVNYGYTF | TGTGCCAGCAGCTTAGCGGCCGTAAACTATGGCTACACCTTC | - | TRBV7-6 | - | TRBJ1-2
CASSQTQNYEQYF | TGCGCCAGCAGCCAGACGCAGAACTACGAGCAGTACTTC | - | TRBV4-1 | few | TRBJ2-7
CASRGGAATLSSNEQFF | TGTGCCAGCCGCGGGGGGGCCGCGACTCTTTCGAGCAATGAGCAGTTCTTC | TRBD2 | TRBV12-3/TRBV12-4 | - | TRBJ2-1
CAWQGTYEQYF | TGTGCCTGGCAGGGTACCTACGAGCAGTACTTC | - | TRBV30 | few | TRBJ2-7
CASSLPPFGAGELFF | TGTGCCAGCAGCTTACCCCCGTTCGGGGCCGGGGAGCTGTTTTTT | - | TRBV9 | - | TRBJ2-2
CASSDPAGPSTDTQYF | TGTGCCAGCAGTGATCCTGCAGGACCTAGCACAGATACGCAGTATTTT | - | TRBV2 | - | TRBJ2-3
CSARADVSGRATYEQYF | TGCAGTGCTAGAGCTGATGTTAGCGGGAGGGCTACCTACGAGCAGTACTTC | TRBD2 | TRBV20-1 | few | TRBJ2-7
CASSSRDSQGNEQFF | TGTGCCAGCAGCTCACGGGACAGCCAAGGCAATGAGCAGTTCTTC | TRBD1 | TRBV7-9 | - | TRBJ2-1
CASSLGTFNEQFF | TGTGCCAGCAGTTTGGGCACTTTTAATGAGCAGTTCTTC | - | TRBV12-3/TRBV12-4 | few | TRBJ2-1
CASSQDLAQGGEKLFF | TGCGCCAGCAGCCAAGATCTGGCCCAGGGCGGGGAAAAACTGTTTTTT | - | TRBV4-3 | - | TRBJ1-4
CSVHWEGLNEQFF | TGCAGCGTTCACTGGGAGGGCCTCAATGAGCAGTTCTTC | TRBD2 | TRBV29-1 | few | TRBJ2-1
CASTDGGLAGNEQFF | TGTGCCAGCACCGACGGTGGACTAGCGGGAAATGAGCAGTTCTTC | TRBD2 | TRBV12-3/TRBV12-4 | few | TRBJ2-1
CASSLGGGVTDTQYF | TGTGCCAGCAGCTTAGGAGGGGGAGTCACAGATACGCAGTATTTT | - | TRBV7-8 | - | TRBJ2-3
CASSPTGDYNSPLHF | TGTGCCAGCAGTCCGACAGGGGACTATAATTCACCCCTCCACTTT | TRBD1 | TRBV27 | - | TRBJ1-6
CASSVFLDAYEQYF | TGTGCCAGCAGCGTATTTCTAGACGCGTACGAGCAGTACTTC | - | TRBV5-6 | few | TRBJ2-7
CASSRREDQQFF | TGTGCCAGCAGCAGGCGGGAGGATCAGCAGTTCTTC | TRBD2 | TRBV7-9 | - | TRBJ2-1
CASSFGLNYEQYF | TGCGCCAGCAGCTTCGGGCTGAATTACGAGCAGTACTTC | - | TRBV5-1 | many | TRBJ2-7
CASSFYFGAGVGGDTQYF | TGTGCCAGCAGTTTCTACTTCGGAGCGGGAGTAGGAGGGGATACGCAGTATTTT | TRBD2 | TRBV12-3/TRBV12-4 | few | TRBJ2-3
CASSWGQSNTEAFF | TGTGCCAGCAGCTGGGGACAGTCGAACACTGAAGCTTTCTTT | TRBD1 | TRBV5-4 | - | TRBJ1-1
CASSQEPPGETDTQYF | TGTGCCAGCAGCCAAGAGCCGCCTGGGGAGACAGATACGCAGTATTTT | - | TRBV3-1 | few | TRBJ2-3
CASSLGAGYNEQFF | TGTGCCAGCAGCTTAGGAGCAGGGTACAATGAGCAGTTCTTC | - | TRBV7-9 | - | TRBJ2-1